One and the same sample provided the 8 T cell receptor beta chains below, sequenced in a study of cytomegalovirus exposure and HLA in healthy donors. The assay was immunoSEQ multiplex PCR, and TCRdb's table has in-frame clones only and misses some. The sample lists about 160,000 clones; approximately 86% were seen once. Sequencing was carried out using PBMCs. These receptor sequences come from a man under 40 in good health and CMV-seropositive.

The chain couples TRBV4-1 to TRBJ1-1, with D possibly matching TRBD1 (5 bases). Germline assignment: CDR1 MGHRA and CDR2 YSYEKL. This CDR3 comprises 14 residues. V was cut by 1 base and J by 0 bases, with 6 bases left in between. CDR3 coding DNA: TGCGCCAGCAGCCAAGGACAGCTGAACACTGAAGCTTTCTTT. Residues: CASSQGQLNTEAFF.

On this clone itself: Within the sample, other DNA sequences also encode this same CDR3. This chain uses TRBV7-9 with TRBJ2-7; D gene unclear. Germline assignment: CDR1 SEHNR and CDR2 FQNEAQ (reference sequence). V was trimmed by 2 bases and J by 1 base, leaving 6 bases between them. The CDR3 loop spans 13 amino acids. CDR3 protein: CASSLTLSYEQYF. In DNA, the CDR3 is TGTGCCAGCAGCTTAACATTATCCTACGAGCAGTACTTC.

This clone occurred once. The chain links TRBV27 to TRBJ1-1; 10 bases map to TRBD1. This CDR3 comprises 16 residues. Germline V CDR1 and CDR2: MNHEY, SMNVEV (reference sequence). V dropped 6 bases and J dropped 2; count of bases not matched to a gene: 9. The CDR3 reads CASRPGTGAGNTEAFF. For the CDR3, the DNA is TGTGCCAGCAGACCCGGGACAGGGGCCGGTAACACTGAAGCTTTCTTT.

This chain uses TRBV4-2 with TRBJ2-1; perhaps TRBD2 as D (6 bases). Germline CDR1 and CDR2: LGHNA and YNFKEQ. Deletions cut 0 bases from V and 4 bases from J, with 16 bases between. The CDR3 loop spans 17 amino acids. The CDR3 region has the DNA TGTGCCAGCAGCCAAGACCTCAAGGGCGGGGAATACAATGAGCAGTTCTTC. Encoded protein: CASSQDLKGGEYNEQFF.

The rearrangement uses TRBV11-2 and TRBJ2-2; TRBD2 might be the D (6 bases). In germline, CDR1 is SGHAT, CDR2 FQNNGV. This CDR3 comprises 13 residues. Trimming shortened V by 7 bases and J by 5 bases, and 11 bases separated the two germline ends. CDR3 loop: CASTRGRTGELFF. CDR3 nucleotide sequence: TGTGCCAGCACCAGAGGGAGGACCGGGGAGCTGTTTTTT.

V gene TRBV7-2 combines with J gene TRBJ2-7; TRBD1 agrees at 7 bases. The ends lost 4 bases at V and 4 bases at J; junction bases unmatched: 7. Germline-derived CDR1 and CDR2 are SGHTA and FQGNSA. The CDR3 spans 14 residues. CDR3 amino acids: CASSSLGRGYEQYF. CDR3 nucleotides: TGTGCCAGCAGCTCGCTAGGCAGGGGGTACGAGCAGTACTTC.

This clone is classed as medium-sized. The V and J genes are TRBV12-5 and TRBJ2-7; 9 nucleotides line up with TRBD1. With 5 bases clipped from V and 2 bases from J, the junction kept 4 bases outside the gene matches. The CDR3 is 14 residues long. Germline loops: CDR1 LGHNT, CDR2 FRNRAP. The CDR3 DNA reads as TGTGCTAGTGGTCCAGGGGACAGGGCCTACGAGCAGTACTTC. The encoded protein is CASGPGDRAYEQYF.

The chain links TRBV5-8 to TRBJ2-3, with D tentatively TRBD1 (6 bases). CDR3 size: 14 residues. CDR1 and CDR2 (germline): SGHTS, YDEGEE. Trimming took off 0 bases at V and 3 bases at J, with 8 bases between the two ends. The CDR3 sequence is CASSLVQGTDTQYF. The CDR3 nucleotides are TGTGCCAGCAGCTTGGTCCAGGGGACAGATACGCAGTATTTT. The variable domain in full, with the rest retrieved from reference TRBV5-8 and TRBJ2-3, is EAGVTQSPTHLIKTRGQQATLRCSPISGHTSVYWYQQALGLGLQFLLWYDEGEERNRGNFPPRFSGRQFPNYSSELNVNALELEDSALYLCASSLVQGTDTQYFGPGTRLTVL.